The 25 T cell receptor beta chains presented below share a single source sample, sequenced in a study of cytomegalovirus exposure and HLA in healthy donors. Primers included in the PCR were 60 Vbeta and 13 Jbeta primers. Clones were read by immunoSEQ multiplex PCR, and TCRdb kept only the in-frame ones, dropping some. The sample lists about 95,000 clones; 60% to 85% were seen once. The sequencing input was PBMCs. The receptors here all came from a man in his thirties or forties in good health and CMV-seropositive.

This clone was recorded only once. This chain joins TRBV9 and TRBJ1-6; D unclear. V was shortened by 0 bases and J by 5 bases, with 9 bases between the two germline ends. Germline V gives CDR1 SGDLS, CDR2 YYNGEE. CDR3 length: 15 amino acids. The CDR3 sequence: CASSVGGGDNSPLHF. The CDR3 nucleotides read TGTGCCAGCAGCGTAGGTGGCGGGGATAATTCACCCCTCCACTTT.

The chain employs TRBV19 and TRBJ1-2; D remains ambiguous. Germline CDR1 reads LNHDA; CDR2 reads SQIVND (reference sequence). This CDR3 is 14 amino acids long. V shed 0 bases and J shed 3 bases, with 8 bases lying between them. In DNA form, the CDR3 reads TGTGCCAGTAGTATAGACCTCTACTACTATGGCTACACCTTC. Translating gives CASSIDLYYYGYTF.

In this sample, this clone turned up a few times. The genes are TRBV6-6 and TRBJ2-7; D might be TRBD2 (7 bases). The V end was cut by 7 bases, the J end by 7 bases, with 17 bases between. Germline CDR1 is MNHNY and CDR2 is SVGAGI (reference sequence). The CDR3 consists of 13 residues. CDR3 nucleotide sequence: TGTGCCAGCAAACAGGGAGTGGGGGGGGAGCAGTACGTC. This gives the protein CASKQGVGGEQYV.

The chain links TRBV4-1 to TRBJ1-5; perhaps TRBD1 as D (6 bases). V lost 0 bases to trimming and J lost 6 bases, with 12 bases between them. CDR3 length: 15 residues. Germline CDR1 is MGHRA and CDR2 is YSYEKL. The CDR3 DNA sequence: TGCGCCAGCAGCCAAGATCGGGGGGCAAGTCAGCCCCAGCATTTT. This codes for CASSQDRGASQPQHF.

The chain links TRBV4-2 to TRBJ2-1, with a possible D match to TRBD2 (5 bases). Germline CDR1 reads LGHNA; CDR2 reads YNFKEQ. V was pared by 1 base and J by 11 bases, with 6 bases between. The CDR3 loop spans 11 amino acids. In nucleotides, the CDR3 is TGTGCCAGCAGCCAAGGGACTCAGCAGTTCTTC. Translating it yields CASSQGTQQFF.

The rearrangement links TRBV5-3 to TRBJ2-7; no clear D. TRBV5-3 has ORF status, its function being uncertain. With 0 bases removed from V and 0 bases from J, the gap between germline ends came to 7 bases. CDR3 length: 14 residues. Here the CDR3 reads CARSLEGSSYEQYV. Here the CDR3 DNA reads TGTGCCAGAAGCTTGGAAGGTAGCTCCTACGAGCAGTACGTC.

CDR3 in DNA: TGTGCCAGTAGTATAACTACCCAAGAGACCCAGTACTTC. Encoded protein: CASSITTQETQYF. The chain is built from TRBV19 and TRBJ2-5; D unclear. Per the germline V gene, CDR1 is LNHDA and CDR2 is SQIVND (reference sequence). The V gene lost 2 bases and the J gene lost 1 base, with 5 bases spanning the gap. The CDR3 runs 13 residues.

This chain connects TRBV7-2 to TRBJ2-7, with 7 bases matching TRBD1. With the DNA end fitting TRBJ2-5 better, the J assignment may be wrong. Germline values: CDR1 SGHTA, CDR2 FQGNSA. This CDR3 contains 14 residues. The CDR3 sequence is CASSLGGGGETQYF. CDR3 nucleotides: TGTGCCAGCAGCTTAGGAGGGGGCGGGGAGACCCAGTACTTC.

This clone has only a few counts. V and J are TRBV29-1 and TRBJ1-4, with 12 bases lining up with TRBD1. This CDR3 has 13 residues. With 6 bases clipped from V and 10 bases from J, the junction kept 6 bases outside the gene matches. Germline assignment: CDR1 SQVTM and CDR2 ANQGSEA. CDR3: CSVLGTGGGKLFF. CDR3 sequence (DNA): TGCAGCGTGTTGGGGACAGGGGGCGGAAAACTGTTTTTT.

The chain recombines TRBV7-8 with TRBJ1-6, with TRBD1 matching 12 bases. Germline V lookup: CDR1 SGHVS, CDR2 FQNEAQ. V was pared by 7 bases and J by 13 bases, with 11 bases of the junction left unmatched. The CDR3 spans 15 residues. CDR3 region: CASKGQGASLGPLHF. CDR3 nucleotides: TGTGCCAGCAAGGGACAGGGGGCTTCCTTGGGGCCCCTCCACTTT.

This chain links TRBV2 with TRBJ2-7; 9 bases line up with TRBD1. V shed 6 bases, J shed 0 bases, and the junction held 6 bases outside the gene matches. Per germline, CDR1 SNHLY and CDR2 FYNNEI. CDR3 size: 15 residues. CDR3 nucleotide sequence: TGTGCCAGCAGACCCGGGACAGGGAGCTCCTACGAGCAGTACGTC. Translated, it gives CASRPGTGSSYEQYV.

The chain joins TRBV18 to TRBJ2-1; TRBD1 aligns across 8 bases. The CDR3 loop spans 14 amino acids. The germline CDR1 and CDR2 sequences are KGHSH and LQKENI. V gave up 8 bases and J gave up 4 bases; unmatched junction bases: 7. Here the CDR3 DNA reads TGTGCCAGCACCGACAGGGGCCCATACAATGAGCAGTTCTTC. Its translation is CASTDRGPYNEQFF.

The V call is TRBV5-1, the J call TRBJ2-1, with 15 nucleotides matching TRBD2. The CDR3 consists of 15 residues. After removal of 7 bases from V and 8 bases from J, the junction contained 7 bases not matched to a gene. Germline V CDR1 and CDR2: SGHRS, YFSETQ. CDR3 amino acids: CASRGLAGGTDEQFF. As DNA, the CDR3 is TGCGCCAGCCGAGGACTAGCGGGGGGGACGGATGAGCAGTTCTTC.

This chain links TRBV4-1 with TRBJ1-2; perhaps TRBD1 as D (6 bases). Germline CDR1 MGHRA, CDR2 YSYEKL. The length of the CDR3 is 16 residues. V was clipped by 3 bases and J by 4 bases, with 18 bases between them. DNA for the CDR3: TGCGCCAGCAGCCAGGTTACAGGGTACGGGGCCTATGGCTACACCTTC. It translates to CASSQVTGYGAYGYTF.

The chain is built from TRBV5-6 and TRBJ2-7; maybe TRBD1 (6 bases). V dropped 2 bases and J dropped 3 bases, with 6 bases sitting between them. The germline V gene has CDR1 SGHDT and CDR2 YYEEEE. CDR3 length: 12 amino acids. CDR3 residues: CASSLQGYEQYV. The CDR3 region has the DNA TGTGCCAGCAGCTTACAGGGCTACGAGCAGTACGTC.

The rearrangement links TRBV28 to TRBJ1-2; no clear D gene. Per germline, CDR1 MDHEN and CDR2 SYDVKM. Trimming took 2 bases from V and 5 from J, leaving 9 bases between them. The CDR3 is 13 residues long. CDR3 DNA: TGTGCCAGCAGTTTAACCGGACTATATGGCTACACCTTC. This gives the protein CASSLTGLYGYTF.

This clone was counted between two and nine times. The CDR3 here is CASSSPQISGSLTTDTQYF. The CDR3 nucleotides read TGTGCCAGCAGTTCCCCACAGATCAGCGGGAGCCTCACCACAGATACGCAGTATTTT. The V call is TRBV28, the J call TRBJ2-3, with 8 bases fitting TRBD2. J gave up 2 bases and V 4 bases, and 17 bases lay outside the gene matches. Germline CDR1 is MDHEN and CDR2 is SYDVKM. The CDR3 has 19 amino acids.

The chain combines TRBV4-1 with TRBJ2-1; D call uncertain. CDR1 and CDR2 (germline): MGHRA, YSYEKL. The CDR3 totals 15 residues. V was pared by 4 bases and J by 7 bases, with 17 bases between. The CDR3 DNA reads TGCGCCAGCAGCCTCCCTCCGGCGGATTATAATGAGCAGTTCTTC. Its translation is CASSLPPADYNEQFF.

The V gene is TRBV30, the J gene TRBJ2-1; a weak D match, TRBD1 (6 bases). The germline V gene has CDR1 GTSNPN and CDR2 SVGIG (reference sequence). There are 12 residues in the CDR3. Deletions cut 4 bases from V and 5 bases from J, with 9 bases between. The DNA for the CDR3 is TGTGCCTGGATGACAGGCCACAATGAGCAGTTCTTC. Translating it yields CAWMTGHNEQFF.

The table lists this clone with a few counts. The V call is TRBV7-9, the J call TRBJ2-7; maybe TRBD2 (5 bases). The CDR3 length is 13 residues. Germline CDR1 and CDR2: SEHNR and FQNEAQ (reference sequence). With 0 bases removed from V and 5 bases from J, the gap between germline ends came to 8 bases. DNA of the CDR3: TGTGCCAGCAGCTTAGCGGGAGAGGACGAGCAGTACTTC. This gives the protein CASSLAGEDEQYF.

J is TRBJ2-6 and V is TRBV11-2, with TRBD1 matching over 9 bases. This CDR3 comprises 15 residues. The trim removed 8 bases at V and 0 bases at J, leaving 2 bases unmatched. Germline V gene data show CDR1 as SGHAT and CDR2 as FQNNGV. CDR3 DNA: TGTGCCAGCGGGGACAGGGCCTCTGGGGCCAACGTCCTGACTTTC. It translates to CASGDRASGANVLTF.

This clone was seen just once. The chain links TRBV30 to TRBJ1-1; 10 bases are a match to TRBD1. The CDR3 covers 15 residues. After removal of 2 bases from V and 3 bases from J, the junction contained 6 bases not matched to a gene. Germline values: CDR1 GTSNPN, CDR2 SVGIG (reference sequence). DNA for the CDR3: TGTGCCTGGAGTTTTGACAGGGGGCCGTACACTGAAGCTTTCTTT. Translation: CAWSFDRGPYTEAFF.

This chain links TRBV29-1 with TRBJ2-1, with TRBD1 identical over 8 bases. The CDR3 has 12 residues. With V trimmed by 6 bases and J by 7 bases, 5 bases remained unmatched. Germline CDR1 and CDR2: SQVTM and ANQGSEA. As DNA, the CDR3 is TGCAGCGTCAGACAGGGGTGGAATGAGCAGTTCTTC. The encoded protein is CSVRQGWNEQFF.

The chain couples TRBV7-8 to TRBJ2-1; the D gene is possibly TRBD1 (6 bases). This CDR3 has 14 residues. Trimming removed 5 bases at V and 3 bases at J, with 11 bases between. The germline V gene encodes CDR1 SGHVS and CDR2 FQNEAQ. The CDR3 sequence: CASSPPGDYNEQFF. The CDR3 DNA sequence: TGTGCCAGCAGCCCCCCAGGGGACTACAATGAGCAGTTCTTC. Filled out from reference TRBV7-8 and TRBJ2-1, the complete variable domain reads GAGVSQSPRYKVAKRGQDVALRCDPISGHVSLFWYQQALGQGPEFLTYFQNEAQLDKSGLPSDRFFAERPEGSVSTLKIQRTQQEDSAVYLCASSPPGDYNEQFFGPGTRLTVL.

The chain combines TRBV11-2 with TRBJ2-5, with TRBD2 as a possible D gene (6 bases). V lost 2 bases and J 5 bases, leaving 15 bases between the germline ends. There are 15 residues in the CDR3. Germline loops: CDR1 SGHAT, CDR2 FQNNGV. The CDR3 DNA follows: TGTGCCAGCAGCTTAAGGGGACTCGGGAGCGAGACCCAGTACTTC. Translating gives CASSLRGLGSETQYF. The variable domain in full, completed from reference TRBV11-2 and TRBJ2-5, reads EAGVAQSPRYKIIEKRQSVAFWCNPISGHATLYWYQQILGQGPKLLIQFQNNGVVDDSQLPKDRFSAERLKGVDSTLKIQPAKLEDSAVYLCASSLRGLGSETQYFGPGTRLLVL.